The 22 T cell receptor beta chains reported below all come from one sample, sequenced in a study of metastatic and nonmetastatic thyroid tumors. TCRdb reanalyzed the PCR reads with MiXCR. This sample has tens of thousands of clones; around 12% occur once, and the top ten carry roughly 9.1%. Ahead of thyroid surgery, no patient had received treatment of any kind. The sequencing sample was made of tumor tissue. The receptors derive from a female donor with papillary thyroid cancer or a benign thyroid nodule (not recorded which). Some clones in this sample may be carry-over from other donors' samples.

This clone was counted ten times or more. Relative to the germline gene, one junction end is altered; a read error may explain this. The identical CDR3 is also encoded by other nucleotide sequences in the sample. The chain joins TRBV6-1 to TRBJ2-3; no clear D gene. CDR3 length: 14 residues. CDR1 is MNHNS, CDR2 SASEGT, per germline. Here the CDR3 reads CASTEHLGTDTQYF. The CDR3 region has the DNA TGTGCCAGCACTGAACATTTGGGAACAGATACGCAGTATTTT.

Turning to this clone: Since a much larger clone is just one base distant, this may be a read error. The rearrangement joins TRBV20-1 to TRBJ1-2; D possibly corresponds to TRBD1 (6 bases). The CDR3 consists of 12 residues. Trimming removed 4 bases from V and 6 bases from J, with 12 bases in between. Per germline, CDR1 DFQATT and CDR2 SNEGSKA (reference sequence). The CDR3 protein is CSAIGQRNGYTF. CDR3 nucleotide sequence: TGCAGTGCTATCGGACAGCGAAATGGCTACACCTTC.

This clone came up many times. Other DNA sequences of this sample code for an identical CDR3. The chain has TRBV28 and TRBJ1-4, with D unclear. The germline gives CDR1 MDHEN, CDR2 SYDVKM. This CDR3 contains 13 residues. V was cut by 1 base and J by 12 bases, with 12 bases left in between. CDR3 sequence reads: CASSLLSGEELFF. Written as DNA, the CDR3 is TGTGCCAGCAGTTTATTGAGCGGAGAGGAACTGTTTTTT.

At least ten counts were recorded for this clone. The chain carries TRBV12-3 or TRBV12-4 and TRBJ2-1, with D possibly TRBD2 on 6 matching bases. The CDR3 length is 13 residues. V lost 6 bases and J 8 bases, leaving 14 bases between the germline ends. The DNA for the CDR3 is TGTGCCAGCAGGGAGGGATCGACGGATGAGCAGTTCTTC. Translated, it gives CASREGSTDEQFF.

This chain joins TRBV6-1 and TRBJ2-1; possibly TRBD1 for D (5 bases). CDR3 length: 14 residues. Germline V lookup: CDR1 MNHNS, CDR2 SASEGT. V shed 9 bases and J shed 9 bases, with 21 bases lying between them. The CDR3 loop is CASSSGWGRGEQFF. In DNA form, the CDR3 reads TGTGCCAGTAGTTCTGGGTGGGGTAGGGGTGAGCAGTTCTTC.

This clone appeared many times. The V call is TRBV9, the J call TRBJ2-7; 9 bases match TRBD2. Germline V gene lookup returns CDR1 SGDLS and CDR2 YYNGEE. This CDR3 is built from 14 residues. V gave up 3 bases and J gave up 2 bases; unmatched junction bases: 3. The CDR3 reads CASSAGLATYEQYF. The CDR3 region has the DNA TGTGCCAGCAGCGCGGGACTAGCAACCTACGAGCAGTACTTC.

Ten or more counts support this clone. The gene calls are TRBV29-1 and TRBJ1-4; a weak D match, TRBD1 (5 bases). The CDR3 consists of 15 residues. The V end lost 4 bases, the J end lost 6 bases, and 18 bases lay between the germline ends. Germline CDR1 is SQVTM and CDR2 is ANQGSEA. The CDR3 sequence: CSVAGGWGSDEKLFF. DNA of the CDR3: TGCAGCGTTGCTGGGGGGTGGGGTAGCGATGAAAAACTGTTTTTT.

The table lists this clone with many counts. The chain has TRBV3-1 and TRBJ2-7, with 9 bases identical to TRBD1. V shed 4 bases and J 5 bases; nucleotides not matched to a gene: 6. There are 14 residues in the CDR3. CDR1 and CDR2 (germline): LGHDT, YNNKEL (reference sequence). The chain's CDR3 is CASSLRDRDHEQYF. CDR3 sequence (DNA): TGTGCCAGCAGCCTCAGGGACAGGGACCACGAGCAGTACTTC.

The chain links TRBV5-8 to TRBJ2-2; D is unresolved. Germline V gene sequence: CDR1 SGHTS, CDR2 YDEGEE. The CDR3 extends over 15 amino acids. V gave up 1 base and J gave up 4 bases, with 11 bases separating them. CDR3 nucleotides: TGTGCCAGCAGCTTGCTTCTGTTCGGCACCGGGGAGCTGTTTTTT. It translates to CASSLLLFGTGELFF.

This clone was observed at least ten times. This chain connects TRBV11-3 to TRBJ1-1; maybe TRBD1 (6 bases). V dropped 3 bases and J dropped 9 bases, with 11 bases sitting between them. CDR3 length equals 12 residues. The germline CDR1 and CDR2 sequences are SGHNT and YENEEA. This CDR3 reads CASSLGAGQAFF. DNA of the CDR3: TGTGCCAGCAGCTTGGGGGCAGGGCAAGCTTTCTTT.

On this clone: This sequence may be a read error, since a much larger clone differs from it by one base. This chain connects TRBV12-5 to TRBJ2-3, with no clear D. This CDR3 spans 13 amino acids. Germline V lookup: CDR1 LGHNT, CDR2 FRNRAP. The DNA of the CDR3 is TGTGCTAGTTTGTCAGATAGCACATATACGCAGTATTTT. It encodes CASLSDSTYTQYF.

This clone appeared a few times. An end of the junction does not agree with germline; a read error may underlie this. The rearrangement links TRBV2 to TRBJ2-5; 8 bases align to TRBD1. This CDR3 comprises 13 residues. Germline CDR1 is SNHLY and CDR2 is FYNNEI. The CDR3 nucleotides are TGTGCCAGCGGTGGCAGGGGGCACGAGACCGAGTACTTC. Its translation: CASGGRGHETEYF.

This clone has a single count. CDR3 residues: CASSLGTLKSNQPQHF. CDR3 coding DNA: TGCGCCAGCAGCCTAGGGACATTGAAGAGCAATCAGCCCCAGCATTTT. This chain joins TRBV5-1 and TRBJ1-5; maybe TRBD1 (6 bases). With 4 bases removed from V and 1 base from J, the gap between germline ends came to 15 bases. CDR1 is SGHRS, CDR2 YFSETQ, per germline. The CDR3 sequence is 16 residues long.

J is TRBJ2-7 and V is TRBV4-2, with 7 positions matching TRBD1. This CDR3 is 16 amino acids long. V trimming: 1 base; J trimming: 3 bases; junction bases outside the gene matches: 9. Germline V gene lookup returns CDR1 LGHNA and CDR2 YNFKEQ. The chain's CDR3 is CASSQGDRDPFYEQYF. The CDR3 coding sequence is TGTGCCAGCAGCCAAGGAGACAGGGACCCCTTCTACGAGCAGTACTTC.

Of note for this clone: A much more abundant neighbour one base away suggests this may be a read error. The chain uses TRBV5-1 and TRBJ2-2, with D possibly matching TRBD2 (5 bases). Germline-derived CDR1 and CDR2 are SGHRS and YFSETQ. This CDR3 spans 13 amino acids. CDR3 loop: CASSNQGTGELSF. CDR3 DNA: TGCGCCAGCAGCAACCAAGGCACCGGGGAGCTGTCTTTT.

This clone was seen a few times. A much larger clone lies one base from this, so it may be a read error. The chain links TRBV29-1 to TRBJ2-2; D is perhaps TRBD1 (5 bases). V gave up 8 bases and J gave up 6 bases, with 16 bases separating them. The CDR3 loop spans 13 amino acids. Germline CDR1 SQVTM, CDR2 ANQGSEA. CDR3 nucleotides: TGCAGCTCGCCAGGACAAGAGGCCGGGGAGCTGTTTTTT. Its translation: CSSPGQEAGELFF.

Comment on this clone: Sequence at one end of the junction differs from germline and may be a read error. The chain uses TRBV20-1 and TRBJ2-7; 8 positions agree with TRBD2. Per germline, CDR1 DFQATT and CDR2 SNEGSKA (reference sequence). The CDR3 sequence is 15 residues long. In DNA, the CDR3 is TGCAGTGCAACGGCTAGCGGGCGGACAAACCACGAGCAGTACTTT. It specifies CSATASGRTNHEQYF.

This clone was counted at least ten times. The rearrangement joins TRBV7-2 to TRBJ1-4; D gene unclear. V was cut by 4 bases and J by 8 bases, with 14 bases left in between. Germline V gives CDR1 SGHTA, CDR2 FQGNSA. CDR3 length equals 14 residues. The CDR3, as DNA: TGTGCCAGCAGCTCTGGGCCATTGCGAGAAAAACTGTTTTTT. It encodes CASSSGPLREKLFF.

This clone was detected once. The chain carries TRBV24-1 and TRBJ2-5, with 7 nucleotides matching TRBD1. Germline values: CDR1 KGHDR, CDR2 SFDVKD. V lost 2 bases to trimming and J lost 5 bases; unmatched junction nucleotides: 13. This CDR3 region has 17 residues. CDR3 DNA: TGTGCCACCAGTGATTCCCGGTATAGGGGGCGAGGGGAGACCCAGTACTTC. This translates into CATSDSRYRGRGETQYF.

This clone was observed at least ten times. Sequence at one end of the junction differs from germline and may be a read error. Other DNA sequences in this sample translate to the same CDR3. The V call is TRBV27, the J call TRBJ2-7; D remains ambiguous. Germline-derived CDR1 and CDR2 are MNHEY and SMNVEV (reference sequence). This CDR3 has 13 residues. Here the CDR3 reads CASSITPKYEQYF. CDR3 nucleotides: TGTGCCAGCAGTATAACCCCGAAGTACGAGCAATACTTC.

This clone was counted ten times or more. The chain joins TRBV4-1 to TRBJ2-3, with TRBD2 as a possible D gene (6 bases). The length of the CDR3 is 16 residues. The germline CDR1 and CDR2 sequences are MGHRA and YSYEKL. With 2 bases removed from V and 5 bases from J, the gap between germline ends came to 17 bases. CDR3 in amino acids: CASSQTGGGFVDTQYF. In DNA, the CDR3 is TGCGCCAGCAGCCAAACAGGTGGGGGGTTTGTAGATACGCAGTATTTT.

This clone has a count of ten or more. Here the CDR3 DNA reads TGCAGTGCCATGAACGGGGCGCTTGGCACCGGGGAGCTGTTTTTT. The encoded protein is CSAMNGALGTGELFF. J is TRBJ2-2 and V is TRBV20-1; D may correspond to TRBD1 or TRBD2 (5 bases each). V was clipped by 6 bases and J by 4 bases, with 18 bases between them. The CDR3 sequence is 15 residues long. CDR1 and CDR2 (germline): DFQATT, SNEGSKA (reference sequence).